The 10 T cell receptor beta chains below all came from one sample that was sequenced in a study of shared clonotypes between healthy human individuals. This table comes from immunoSEQ multiplex PCR, and its TCRdb copy is limited to in-frame clones, with some not included. The table lists hundreds of thousands of clones, around 72% of them singletons. Sequencing used memory CD4+ T cells sorted from blood. This sample's subset: CD45RA-negative fraction. The receptors were sampled from a woman under 40 in good health.

The chain is built from TRBV20-1 and TRBJ2-3; D is unresolved. Trimming stripped 6 bases from V and 5 bases from J, with 9 bases between. In germline, CDR1 is DFQATT, CDR2 SNEGSKA (reference sequence). This CDR3 has 11 amino acids. CDR3 sequence: CSAQFKDTQYF. In DNA form, the CDR3 reads TGCAGTGCCCAATTTAAAGATACGCAGTATTTT.

The chain employs TRBV29-1 and TRBJ2-2; D remains ambiguous. In germline, CDR1 is SQVTM, CDR2 ANQGSEA. The CDR3 consists of 12 residues. The V gene lost 5 bases and the J gene lost 0 bases, with 4 bases spanning the gap. The CDR3 sequence: CSVRPNTGELFF. Written as DNA, the CDR3 is TGCAGCGTTCGTCCGAACACCGGGGAGCTGTTTTTT.

V is TRBV5-4 and J is TRBJ2-2, with D perhaps given as TRBD1 or TRBD2 (5 bases each). Trimming removed 3 bases from V and 0 bases from J, with 12 bases in between. This CDR3 comprises 16 residues. Germline CDR1 SGHNT, CDR2 YYREEE (reference sequence). The CDR3 sequence: CASSSNRGANTGELFF. CDR3 nucleotides: TGTGCCAGCAGCTCAAACAGAGGGGCGAACACCGGGGAGCTGTTTTTT.

This chain connects TRBV15 to TRBJ2-6; 11 bases line up with TRBD2. The CDR3 has 20 residues. V lost 0 bases to trimming and J lost 4 bases; unmatched junction nucleotides: 11. Germline V gives CDR1 LNHNV, CDR2 YYDKDF (reference sequence). As DNA, the CDR3 is TGTGCCACCAGCAGAGACGGACTAGCGGGTGCGGCGTGGGGGGCCAACGTCCTGACTTTC. This translates into CATSRDGLAGAAWGANVLTF. The full variable domain, its missing parts supplied by reference TRBV15 and TRBJ2-6, is DAMVIQNPRYQVTQFGKPVTLSCSQTLNHNVMYWYQQKSSQAPKLLFHYYDKDFNNEADTPDNFQSRRPNTSFCFLDIRSPGLGDTAMYLCATSRDGLAGAAWGANVLTFGAGSRLTVL.

This clone was found a few times. The V gene is TRBV9, the J gene TRBJ1-2; D unclear. The CDR3 has 13 amino acids. Trimming cost V 3 bases and J 4 bases, with 10 bases left between them. The germline gives CDR1 SGDLS, CDR2 YYNGEE. The CDR3 nucleotides are TGTGCCAGCAGCGCCCCTCCAGCCTATGGCTACACCTTC. Amino acids: CASSAPPAYGYTF.

The chain couples TRBV5-6 to TRBJ1-1; D possibly corresponds to TRBD1 (5 bases). V gave up 0 bases and J gave up 1 base, with 13 bases separating them. CDR3 size: 16 residues. Germline CDR1 SGHDT, CDR2 YYEEEE. The CDR3 here is CASSLDRGRRNTEAFF. As DNA, the CDR3 is TGTGCCAGCAGCTTGGATCGGGGCAGGAGGAACACTGAAGCTTTCTTT.

This chain uses TRBV6-5 with TRBJ2-1; 8 bases map to TRBD1. V lost 6 bases and J lost 6; bases outside the gene matches: 7. The germline V gene has CDR1 MNHEY and CDR2 SVGAGI. The CDR3 contains 14 residues. The CDR3 sequence is CASSRDRGGNEQFF. CDR3 nucleotides: TGTGCCAGCAGCCGCGACAGGGGTGGCAATGAGCAGTTCTTC.

V usage is TRBV19 and J usage is TRBJ1-4; D is perhaps TRBD1 (6 bases). The CDR3 runs to 16 residues. The germline V gene has CDR1 LNHDA and CDR2 SQIVND (reference sequence). The V gene lost 9 bases and the J gene lost 3 bases, with 20 bases spanning the gap. The CDR3 DNA is TGTGCCAGCCTAAAGAGGGGGGGCGCCCCTAATGAAAAACTGTTTTTT. Translating gives CASLKRGGAPNEKLFF.

Worth noting for this clone: In the same sample, other DNA sequences code for this CDR3. The chain is built from TRBV19 and TRBJ2-7, with D unclear. This CDR3 region has 11 residues. V was clipped by 4 bases and J by 4 bases, with 5 bases between them. The germline V gene encodes CDR1 LNHDA and CDR2 SQIVND (reference sequence). Here the CDR3 reads CASSNLYEQYF. CDR3 bases: TGTGCCAGTAGTAACCTTTACGAGCAGTACTTC.

The chain employs TRBV4-1 and TRBJ2-2; TRBD2 is a possible D gene (5 bases). The CDR3 spans 17 residues. Trimming removed 0 bases at V and 5 bases at J, with 16 bases between. CDR1 and CDR2 (germline): MGHRA, YSYEKL. CDR3 sequence (DNA): TGCGCCAGCAGCCAAGACGCGGCCCGGGTAGCGACCGGGGAGCTGTTTTTT. Translated: CASSQDAARVATGELFF.